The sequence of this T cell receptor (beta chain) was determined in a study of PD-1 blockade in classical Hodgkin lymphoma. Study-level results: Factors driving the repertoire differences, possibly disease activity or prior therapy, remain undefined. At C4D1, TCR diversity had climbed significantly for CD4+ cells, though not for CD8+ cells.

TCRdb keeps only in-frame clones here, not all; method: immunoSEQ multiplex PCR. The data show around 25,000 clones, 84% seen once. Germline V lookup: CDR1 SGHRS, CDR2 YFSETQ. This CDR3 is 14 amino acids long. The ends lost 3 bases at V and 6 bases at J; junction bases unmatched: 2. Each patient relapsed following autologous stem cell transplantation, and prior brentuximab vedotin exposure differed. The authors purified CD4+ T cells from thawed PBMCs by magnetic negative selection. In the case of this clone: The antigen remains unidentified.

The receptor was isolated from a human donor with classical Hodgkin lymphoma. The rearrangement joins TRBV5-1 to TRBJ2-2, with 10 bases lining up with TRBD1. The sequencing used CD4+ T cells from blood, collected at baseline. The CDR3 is CASSSGQGAGELFF. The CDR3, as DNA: TGCGCCAGCAGCTCCGGACAGGGGGCCGGGGAGCTGTTTTTT. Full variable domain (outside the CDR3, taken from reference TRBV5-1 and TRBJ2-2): KAGVTQTPRYLIKTRGQQVTLSCSPISGHRSVSWYQQTPGQGLQFLFEYFSETQRNKGNFPGRFSGRQFSNSRSEMNVSTLELGDSALYLCASSSGQGAGELFFGEGSRLTVL.